The 25 T cell receptor beta chains in this list originate from one sample, sequenced in a study of T-cell reconstitution after alpha-beta-depleted transplantation in children. Unique molecular identifiers were used to barcode this TCRbeta library. TCRdb re-called the PCR reads with MiXCR, one entry per CDR3 protein. This table holds tens of thousands of distinct CDR3 sequences, roughly 4.5% found once. The starting material was PBMCs, mostly from graft donor cells, obtained 180 days after TCRalphabeta/CD19-depleted stem cell transplant. All receptors come from a boy under two years old who had a stem cell transplant for acute myeloid leukemia, so the T cells may come from the graft donor.

This clonotype was observed many times. J is TRBJ1-3 and V is TRBV7-9; D gene ambiguous. The CDR3 consists of 15 residues. Germline-derived CDR1 and CDR2 are SEHNR and FQNEAQ (reference sequence). V lost 2 bases and J 4 bases, leaving 12 bases between the germline ends. Here the CDR3 reads CASSLYRGKGNTIYF. CDR3 sequence (DNA): TGTGCCAGCAGCTTATATCGCGGGAAAGGAAACACCATATATTTT. Full variable domain (missing parts from reference TRBV7-9 and TRBJ1-3): DTGVSQNPRHKITKRGQNVTFRCDPISEHNRLYWYRQTLGQGPEFLTYFQNEAQLEKSRLLSDRFSAERPKGSFSTLEIQRTEQGDSAMYLCASSLYRGKGNTIYFGEGSWLTVV.

This clonotype has a count of ten or more. In DNA, the CDR3 is TGTGCCAGCAGTGGAACCCAGCCCCAGCATTTT. Translated, it gives CASSGTQPQHF. The chain combines TRBV6-1 with TRBJ1-5; D not resolved. V was shortened by 4 bases and J by 7 bases, with 5 bases between the two germline ends. Per germline, CDR1 MNHNS and CDR2 SASEGT. The CDR3 is 11 residues long.

This clonotype was seen at least ten times. The chain has TRBV7-9 and TRBJ2-7; no reliable D call. This CDR3 has 12 amino acids. Trimming removed 3 bases from V and 3 bases from J, with 6 bases in between. Looked up from germline, CDR1 is SEHNR and CDR2 is FQNEAQ (reference sequence). The CDR3 here is CASSFHDYEQYV. Here the CDR3 DNA reads TGTGCCAGCAGCTTCCACGACTACGAGCAGTACGTC.

The sample holds many counts of this clonotype. The rearrangement links TRBV6-2 or TRBV6-3 to TRBJ1-2, with D uncertain. The V end was cut by 0 bases, the J end by 5 bases, with 16 bases between. Germline loops: CDR1 MNHEY, CDR2 SVGEGT. CDR3 length: 16 amino acids. Here the CDR3 reads CASSYSIVWEFYGYTF. The CDR3 bases are TGTGCCAGCAGTTACTCGATCGTGTGGGAGTTTTATGGCTACACCTTC.

This clonotype was counted ten times or more. This chain links TRBV5-1 with TRBJ2-3; tentative D call: TRBD1 (5 bases). CDR3 length: 16 residues. Per the germline V gene, CDR1 is SGHRS and CDR2 is YFSETQ. V lost 4 bases and J 2 bases, leaving 17 bases between the germline ends. CDR3 nucleotide sequence: TGCGCCAGCAGCATCGAAACAGGAGCCCTCACAGATACGCAGTATTTT. It is translated as CASSIETGALTDTQYF.

Many counts were recorded for this clonotype. At one end the junction does not follow the germline gene, possibly because of a read error. The J gene is TRBJ2-3, the V gene TRBV29-1; 11 nucleotides align to TRBD1. CDR3 length: 13 amino acids. The V gene's germline CDR1 is SQVTM and CDR2 ANQGSEA. CDR3 DNA sequence: TGCAGCGCTGAGGGATCCTCCGGGACAGGGGGTTTTTTT. Protein product: CSAEGSSGTGGFF.

This clonotype occurred many times. The chain joins TRBV20-1 to TRBJ2-7; no firm D call. This CDR3 spans 11 amino acids. The V end lost 6 bases, the J end lost 4 bases, and 10 bases lay between the germline ends. CDR1 and CDR2 (germline): DFQATT, SNEGSKA (reference sequence). Written as DNA, the CDR3 is TGCAGTGCCTCGGACGGTTACGAGCAGTACGTC. Protein: CSASDGYEQYV.

This clonotype was detected ten times or more. The chain recombines TRBV6-4 with TRBJ2-1, with 12 bases that match TRBD2. Germline trimming cut 5 bases from V and 6 bases from J; bases unmatched to any gene: 14. CDR1 MRHNA and CDR2 SNTAGT come from the germline V gene. This CDR3 is built from 18 residues. This CDR3 reads CASSFRLAGASRGNEQFF. The CDR3 nucleotides are TGTGCCAGCAGTTTCCGACTAGCGGGGGCGTCTCGGGGCAATGAGCAGTTCTTC.

This clonotype has at least ten counts. V usage is TRBV20-1 and J usage is TRBJ1-5, with 8 bases aligning to TRBD1. V lost 6 bases and J lost 7; bases outside the gene matches: 8. The CDR3 length is 13 residues. In germline, CDR1 is DFQATT, CDR2 SNEGSKA (reference sequence). CDR3 sequence reads: CSAATGEGQPQHF. As DNA, the CDR3 is TGCAGTGCAGCGACAGGGGAGGGGCAGCCCCAGCATTTT.

Ten or more counts support this clonotype. The chain carries TRBV6-2 or TRBV6-3 and TRBJ2-2, with D tentatively TRBD2 (6 bases). The length of the CDR3 is 14 residues. V lost 8 bases to trimming and J lost 4 bases, with 14 bases between them. The germline gives CDR1 MNHEY, CDR2 SVGEGT. CDR3 loop: CASFGGAGTGELFF. The CDR3 DNA sequence: TGTGCCAGCTTCGGCGGGGCGGGCACCGGGGAGCTGTTTTTT.

This clonotype was seen many times. The chain is built from TRBV20-1 and TRBJ2-1, with D possibly being TRBD2 (7 bases). This CDR3 spans 16 amino acids. V was trimmed by 0 bases and J by 3 bases, leaving 15 bases between them. Germline loops: CDR1 DFQATT, CDR2 SNEGSKA (reference sequence). The DNA of the CDR3 is TGCAGTGCTAGAGATCTAAGGGGGGGCGTCTACAATGAGCAGTTCTTC. It translates to CSARDLRGGVYNEQFF.

This clonotype appeared many times. CDR3 protein: CASGYPKDADTQYF. The CDR3 nucleotides read TGTGCGTCGGGCTACCCGAAAGACGCAGATACGCAGTATTTT. The J gene is TRBJ2-3, the V gene TRBV12-3 or TRBV12-4, with D unresolved. The CDR3 is made up of 14 amino acids.

This clonotype was counted many times. CDR3 coding DNA: TGTGCCAGCAGCCAAGGCAGGGTCGGGGCCGGGGAGCTGTTTTTT. It encodes CASSQGRVGAGELFF. The V gene is TRBV3-1, the J gene TRBJ2-2, with D perhaps given as TRBD1 or TRBD2 (5 bases each). Germline V lookup: CDR1 LGHDT, CDR2 YNNKEL (reference sequence). Deletions cut 1 base from V and 6 bases from J, with 12 bases between. The CDR3 has 15 amino acids.

Of note for this clonotype: A read error may be the cause here, since a much bigger clone is one base away. The chain recombines TRBV9 with TRBJ2-1, with 8 bases that match TRBD2. The V segment lost 0 bases and the J segment 8 bases; nucleotides outside the gene matches: 13. The length of the CDR3 is 17 residues. CDR1 SGDLS and CDR2 YYNGEE come from the germline V gene. The CDR3 sequence: CASSVDSWGLVGDEQFF. The CDR3 bases are TGTGCCAGCAGCGTAGACAGTTGGGGACTAGTTGGGGATGAGCAGTTCTTC. The full variable domain, in which reference TRBV9 and TRBJ2-1 provide the parts outside the CDR3, is DSGVTQTPKHLITATGQRVTLRCSPRSGDLSVYWYQQSLDQGLQFLIQYYNGEERAKGNILERFSAQQFPDLHSELNLSSLELGDSALYFCASSVDSWGLVGDEQFFGPGTRLTVL.

This clonotype has at least ten counts. The rearrangement uses TRBV3-1 and TRBJ2-3; 9 bases line up with TRBD2. V shed 3 bases, J shed 1 base, and the junction held 2 bases outside the gene matches. Germline V lookup: CDR1 LGHDT, CDR2 YNNKEL (reference sequence). The CDR3 runs to 15 residues. CDR3 nucleotides: TGTGCCAGCAGCCACCGACTAGCGGGCACAGATACGCAGTATTTT. Its protein product is CASSHRLAGTDTQYF.

This clonotype was counted ten times or more. The chain has TRBV6-1 and TRBJ1-2; maybe TRBD1 (5 bases). The CDR3 has 14 residues. The germline V gene has CDR1 MNHNS and CDR2 SASEGT. With 1 base removed from V and 4 bases from J, the gap between germline ends came to 10 bases. The CDR3 coding sequence is TGTGCCAGCAGTGAAGGGGGACCGGGCTATGGCTACACCTTC. It is translated as CASSEGGPGYGYTF.

About this clonotype itself: Possible read error: a much larger clone is one base away. The chain is built from TRBV3-1 and TRBJ2-1, with 7 bases matching TRBD1. Per the germline V gene, CDR1 is LGHDT and CDR2 is YNNKEL (reference sequence). The CDR3 loop spans 15 amino acids. CDR3 region: CATSLEQGTYNEQFF. The CDR3 DNA reads TGTGCCACCAGCCTAGAACAGGGGACCTACAATGAGCAGTTCTTC.

Many counts were recorded for this clonotype. The V call is TRBV7-3, the J call TRBJ1-1; tentatively, D is TRBD1 (6 bases). Germline V CDR1 and CDR2: SGHTA, FQGTGA. Trimming removed 6 bases from V and 1 base from J, with 15 bases in between. The CDR3 has 15 residues. The CDR3 nucleotides are TGTGCCAGCAGAGCTACCGGGACACCGAACACTGAAGCTTTCTTT. Amino acids: CASRATGTPNTEAFF.

This clonotype was seen many times. V usage is TRBV7-9 and J usage is TRBJ2-1; D is perhaps TRBD2 (7 bases). The germline V and J ends were trimmed by 3 bases and 9 bases, with 15 bases remaining between them. The CDR3 has 14 residues. CDR1 and CDR2 from the germline V gene are SEHNR and FQNEAQ (reference sequence). The CDR3 here is CASSLGGPSGEQFF. In DNA form, the CDR3 reads TGTGCCAGCAGCTTGGGGGGGCCGTCGGGTGAGCAGTTCTTC.

This clonotype has at least ten counts. The V call is TRBV12-3 or TRBV12-4, the J call TRBJ2-7, with 12 bases lining up with TRBD1. Trimming took 5 bases from V and 5 from J; bases not matched to a gene: 7. CDR3 size: 15 residues. The CDR3 coding sequence is TGTGCCAGCAGTCCGGGACAGGGGGCATCCCACGAGCAGTACTTC. Translated, it gives CASSPGQGASHEQYF.

The table lists this clonotype with many counts. CDR3 sequence: CASSLTRTGASYGYTF. In DNA, the CDR3 is TGTGCCAGCAGCTTAACTAGAACAGGGGCGTCCTATGGCTACACCTTC. The rearrangement uses TRBV7-8 and TRBJ1-2; TRBD1 matches 7 bases. The germline CDR1 and CDR2 sequences are SGHVS and FQNEAQ. This CDR3 is 16 amino acids long. V dropped 2 bases and J dropped 4; count of bases not matched to a gene: 10.

Many counts were recorded for this clonotype. The chain carries TRBV20-1 and TRBJ1-1; 7 nucleotides align to TRBD1. Germline assignment: CDR1 DFQATT and CDR2 SNEGSKA (reference sequence). J was trimmed by 3 bases and V by 5 bases; bases with no gene match: 9. The CDR3 covers 14 residues. CDR3 in DNA: TGCAGTGCTTTGACAGGGCGACTCGACACTGAAGCTTTCTTT. It translates to CSALTGRLDTEAFF.

This clonotype was seen ten or more times. The genes are TRBV24-1 and TRBJ1-5, with D unclear. The CDR3 has 13 amino acids. Germline assignment: CDR1 KGHDR and CDR2 SFDVKD. Trimming left V 4 bases short and J 7 bases short, with 10 bases between. The CDR3 sequence is CATSETQEQPQHF. The CDR3 coding sequence is TGTGCCACCAGTGAAACTCAGGAGCAGCCCCAGCATTTT.

In this sample, this clonotype turned up many times. V is TRBV5-1 and J is TRBJ1-1; 8 bases align to TRBD1. The junction had 10 bases not matched to a gene; V was cut back by 5 bases and J by 1 base. Germline CDR1 SGHRS, CDR2 YFSETQ. The CDR3 covers 16 residues. The chain's CDR3 is CASRPIPGTGNTEAFF. The CDR3 nucleotides read TGCGCCAGCAGACCGATCCCCGGGACAGGGAACACTGAAGCTTTCTTT.

This clonotype was seen repeatedly, ten times or more. V and J are TRBV4-2 and TRBJ1-5; maybe TRBD1 (5 bases). Trimming stripped 4 bases from V and 1 base from J, with 8 bases between. CDR3 length: 14 amino acids. The V gene's germline CDR1 is LGHNA and CDR2 YNFKEQ. CDR3 loop: CASSPEGSNQPQHF. As DNA, the CDR3 is TGTGCCAGCAGCCCGGAGGGGAGCAATCAGCCCCAGCATTTT.